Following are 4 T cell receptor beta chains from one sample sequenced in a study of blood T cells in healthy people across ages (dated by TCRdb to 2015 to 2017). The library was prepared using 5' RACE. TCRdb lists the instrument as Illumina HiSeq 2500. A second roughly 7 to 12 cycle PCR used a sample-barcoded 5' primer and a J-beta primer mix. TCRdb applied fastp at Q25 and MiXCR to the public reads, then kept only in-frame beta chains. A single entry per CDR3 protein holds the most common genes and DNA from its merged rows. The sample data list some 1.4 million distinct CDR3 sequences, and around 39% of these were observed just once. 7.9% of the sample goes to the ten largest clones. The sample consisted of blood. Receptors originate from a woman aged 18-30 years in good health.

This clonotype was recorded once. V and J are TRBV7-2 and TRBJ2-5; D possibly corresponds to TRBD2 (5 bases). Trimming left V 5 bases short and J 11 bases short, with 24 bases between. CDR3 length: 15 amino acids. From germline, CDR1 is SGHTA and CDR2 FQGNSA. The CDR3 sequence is CASSVTLGPWDEQYF. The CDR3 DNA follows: TGTGCCAGCAGCGTGACACTAGGACCATGGGATGAGCAGTACTTC.

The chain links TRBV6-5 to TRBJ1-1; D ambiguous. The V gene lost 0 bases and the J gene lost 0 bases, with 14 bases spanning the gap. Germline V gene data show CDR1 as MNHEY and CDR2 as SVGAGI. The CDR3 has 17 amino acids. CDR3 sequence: CASSYSNSIPLNTEAFF. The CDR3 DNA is TGTGCCAGCAGTTACTCGAACTCAATTCCGTTGAACACTGAAGCTTTCTTT.

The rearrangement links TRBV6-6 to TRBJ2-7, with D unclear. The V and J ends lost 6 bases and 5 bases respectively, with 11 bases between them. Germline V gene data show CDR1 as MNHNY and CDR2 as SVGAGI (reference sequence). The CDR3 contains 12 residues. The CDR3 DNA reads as TGTGCCAGCAGCGCCAACGATAACGAGCAGTACTTC. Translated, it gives CASSANDNEQYF.

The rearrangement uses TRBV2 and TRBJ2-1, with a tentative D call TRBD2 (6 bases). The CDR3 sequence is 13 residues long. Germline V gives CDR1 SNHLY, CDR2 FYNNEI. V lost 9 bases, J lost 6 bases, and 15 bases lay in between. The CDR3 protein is CASEGTSTNEQFF. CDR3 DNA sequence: TGTGCCAGTGAAGGGACTTCCACCAATGAGCAGTTCTTC. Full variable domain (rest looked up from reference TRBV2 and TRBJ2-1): EPEVTQTPSHQVTQMGQEVILRCVPISNHLYFYWYRQILGQKVEFLVSFYNNEISEKSEIFDDQFSVERPDGSNFTLKIRSTKLEDSAMYFCASEGTSTNEQFFGPGTRLTVL.